Listed below are T cell receptor beta chains from one sample, sequenced in a study of T cell changes during pregnancy in multiple sclerosis. This table comes from immunoSEQ multiplex PCR, and its TCRdb copy is limited to in-frame clones, with some not included. The table has tens of thousands of clones, roughly 92% seen once. Sequencing was performed on peripheral blood, taken in the third trimester of pregnancy. These receptors were obtained from a female donor in good health, enrolled as a control in a pregnancy study. The CDR3 runs from the conserved cysteine through the conserved F or W. The order of the fields is J gene, D gene, V gene, clone size, CDR3 protein, CDR3 DNA. A D gene is named only where the DNA matches it firmly. Expanded clones are given a class, and other clones once, few, many or no size at all.

TRBJ2-1	TRBD2	TRBV7-2	.	CASSLVAGGYYNEQFF	TGTGCCAGCAGCTTAGTAGCGGGAGGATACTACAATGAGCAGTTCTTC
TRBJ2-5	TRBD1	TRBV28	.	CASSLYVHRGRLEETQYF	TGTGCCAGCAGTTTATATGTCCACAGGGGGCGGCTTGAAGAGACCCAGTACTTC
TRBJ1-6	.	TRBV11-3	.	CASSPDSDSPLHF	TGTGCCAGCAGCCCGGACAGTGATTCACCCCTCCACTTT
TRBJ1-1	TRBD1	TRBV11-2	.	CASSSPPGQGSTEAFF	TGTGCCAGCAGTTCCCCCCCGGGACAGGGGAGCACTGAAGCTTTCTTT
TRBJ1-5	TRBD1	TRBV19	.	CASSRDRGRQPQHF	TGTGCCAGTAGTAGGGACAGGGGCCGCCAGCCCCAGCATTTT
TRBJ2-7	.	TRBV30	.	CAWNLAQGGFEQYF	TGTGCCTGGAATCTGGCACAGGGTGGGTTCGAGCAGTACTTC
TRBJ2-7	TRBD2	TRBV19	.	CASSPRDGSGNHNEQYF	TGTGCCAGTAGTCCCCGTGACGGTAGCGGGAATCATAACGAGCAGTACTTC
TRBJ1-5	.	TRBV11-2	.	CASSLGRNQPQHF	TGTGCCAGCAGCTTAGGGCGGAATCAGCCCCAGCATTTT
TRBJ2-1	TRBD2	TRBV5-4	.	CASSQHLERGGRNEQFF	TGTGCCAGCAGCCAACATCTAGAGCGGGGGGGCCGCAATGAGCAGTTCTTC
TRBJ2-1	.	TRBV7-2	.	CASSFDPRAYNEQFF	TGTGCCAGCAGCTTCGACCCGAGGGCCTACAATGAGCAGTTCTTC
TRBJ2-7	TRBD1	TRBV29-1	.	CSVSTGTGGYEQYF	TGCAGCGTCTCCACCGGGACAGGGGGCTACGAGCAGTACTTC
TRBJ1-4	TRBD1	TRBV7-2	.	CASSQPDRGRDEKLFF	TGTGCCAGCAGCCAACCCGACAGGGGGCGCGATGAAAAACTGTTTTTT
TRBJ1-2	TRBD1	TRBV13	.	CASSHGDRPYGYTF	TGTGCCAGCAGCCATGGGGACAGGCCCTATGGCTACACCTTC
TRBJ2-2	TRBD1	TRBV15	.	CATSRHDRGYTGELFF	TGTGCCACCAGCAGGCACGACAGGGGATACACCGGGGAGCTGTTTTTT
TRBJ2-2	.	TRBV27	.	CASSFKGIYTGELFF	TGTGCCAGCAGTTTTAAGGGGATTTACACCGGGGAGCTGTTTTTT
TRBJ2-1	.	TRBV11-2	.	CASSLDMGAYNEQFF	TGTGCCAGCAGCTTGGACATGGGGGCGTACAATGAGCAGTTCTTC
TRBJ1-2	.	TRBV19	.	CASSGQYGYTF	TGTGCCAGTAGTGGTCAGTATGGCTACACCTTC
TRBJ2-7	TRBD2	TRBV27	once	CASGVGTISHEQYF	TGTGCCAGCGGCGTCGGGACTATTTCCCACGAGCAGTACTTC
TRBJ1-1	.	TRBV11-2	.	CASSLNRVLTEAFF	TGTGCCAGCAGCTTAAACAGGGTCTTGACTGAAGCTTTCTTT
TRBJ2-1	TRBD2	TRBV19	.	CASSIVGGPNEQFF	TGTGCCAGTAGTATCGTGGGAGGGCCCAATGAGCAGTTCTTC
TRBJ1-5	TRBD1	TRBV2	.	CASRDRTGGIQPQHF	TGTGCCAGCAGAGATAGGACAGGGGGGATTCAGCCCCAGCATTTT
TRBJ2-7	.	TRBV4-3	.	CASSQETGALYEQYF	TGCGCCAGCAGCCAAGAGACAGGAGCGCTTTACGAGCAGTACTTC
TRBJ2-5	.	TRBV11-3	once	CASSLGRLLDSQETQYF	TGTGCCAGCAGCTTAGGCAGGCTCCTGGATTCTCAAGAGACCCAGTACTTC
TRBJ2-7	TRBD1	TRBV28	.	CASSLTDRDENF	TGTGCCAGCAGTTTAACGGACAGGGACGAAAACTTC
TRBJ1-5	.	TRBV27	.	CASSLEGVNQPQHF	TGTGCCAGCAGTTTAGAGGGGGTCAATCAGCCCCAGCATTTT
TRBJ2-3	TRBD2	TRBV7-2	once	CASSFAGTSGLTDTQYF	TGTGCCAGCAGCTTCGCAGGGACTAGCGGCCTCACAGATACGCAGTATTTT
TRBJ2-7	TRBD1	TRBV11-1	.	CASGDRGAYEQYF	TGTGCCAGCGGAGACAGGGGTGCCTACGAGCAGTACTTC
TRBJ2-5	.	TRBV18	.	CASSPSGASLETQYF	TGTGCCAGCTCACCTTCGGGAGCGAGTCTGGAGACCCAGTACTTC
TRBJ2-7	TRBD2	TRBV11-2	.	CASSLGLDYEQYF	TGTGCCAGCTCCCTAGGACTAGACTACGAGCAGTACTTC
TRBJ1-2	TRBD1	TRBV5-5	.	CASSFGQEDGYTF	TGTGCCAGCAGCTTCGGACAGGAGGATGGCTACACCTTC
TRBJ2-1	TRBD1	TRBV28	.	CASSSRDRTYNEQFF	TGTGCCAGCAGTTCCCGGGACAGGACCTACAATGAGCAGTTCTTC
TRBJ1-5	TRBD1	TRBV6-1	.	CASTEGQGIQPQHF	TGTGCCAGCACCGAGGGACAGGGCATCCAGCCCCAGCATTTT
TRBJ2-6	.	TRBV7-5	.	CVRSFDRAGANVLTF	TGTGTCAGAAGCTTCGACAGGGCTGGGGCCAACGTCCTGACTTTC
TRBJ2-3	.	TRBV28	.	CASTRSLLSTDTQYF	TGTGCCAGCACGAGGTCCCTCCTCAGCACAGATACGCAGTATTTT
TRBJ2-7	.	TRBV7-9	.	CASSRTPGLVDEQYF	TGTGCCAGCAGCCGGACCCCAGGGCTCGTCGACGAGCAGTACTTC
TRBJ2-7	.	TRBV4-3	once	CASSQDLSSYEQYF	TGCGCCAGCAGCCAAGACCTTAGCTCCTACGAGCAGTACTTC
TRBJ1-5	.	TRBV5-1	.	CASSSGQGSNQPQHF	TGCGCCAGCAGCTCGGGCCAGGGAAGCAATCAGCCCCAGCATTTT
TRBJ2-2	TRBD1	TRBV28	.	CASSIRTGSGELFF	TGTGCCAGCAGTATTCGGACAGGTTCCGGGGAGCTGTTTTTT
TRBJ2-1	TRBD2	TRBV7-3	.	CASSPTSGINNEQFF	TGTGCCAGCAGCCCGACTAGCGGGATCAACAATGAGCAGTTCTTC
TRBJ2-7	.	TRBV5-1	.	CASSLVLGGEQYF	TGCGCCAGCAGCTTGGTTCTGGGAGGCGAGCAGTACTTC
TRBJ1-6	.	TRBV15	.	CATSRDRGYNSPLHF	TGTGCCACCAGCAGAGACAGGGGATATAATTCACCCCTCCACTTT
TRBJ1-2	.	TRBV28	.	CASRSGTQTYGYTF	TGTGCCAGCAGATCCGGGACACAAACCTATGGCTACACCTTC
TRBJ2-7	.	TRBV7-2	.	CASSLAHDEQYF	TGTGCCAGCAGCTTGGCTCACGACGAGCAGTACTTC
TRBJ1-2	.	TRBV29-1	.	CSVVPPSGGYTF	TGCAGCGTTGTCCCCCCATCAGGAGGCTACACCTTC
TRBJ1-1	.	TRBV19	.	CASSNTGRATEAFF	TGTGCCAGTAGTAATACCGGGAGAGCCACTGAAGCTTTCTTT
TRBJ1-1	.	TRBV27	.	CASSATGSLGTEAFF	TGTGCCAGCAGCGCCACGGGTTCACTTGGGACTGAAGCTTTCTTT
TRBJ1-4	.	TRBV4-1	.	CASKGQDNEKLFF	TGCGCCAGCAAGGGACAAGATAATGAAAAACTGTTTTTT
TRBJ1-5	TRBD1	TRBV19	.	CASSSTGQGAISNQPQHF	TGTGCCAGTAGTTCTACGGGACAGGGGGCGATAAGCAATCAGCCCCAGCATTTT
TRBJ1-1	TRBD1	TRBV30	few	CAWSVRRGLGEAFF	TGTGCCTGGAGTGTACGAAGGGGGCTTGGTGAAGCTTTCTTT
TRBJ2-2	.	TRBV28	.	CASGLVSIDTGELFF	TGTGCCAGCGGCCTAGTCTCGATCGACACCGGGGAGCTGTTTTTT
TRBJ2-3	TRBD2	TRBV7-6	.	CASSSEAGSTDTQYF	TGTGCCAGCAGCTCCGAAGCGGGGAGCACAGATACGCAGTATTTT
TRBJ1-5	TRBD1	TRBV15	.	CATRQGFSNQPQHF	TGTGCCACCAGACAGGGGTTTAGCAATCAGCCCCAGCATTTT
TRBJ1-1	.	TRBV4-2	.	CASSQRGSPEAFF	TGTGCCAGCAGCCAACGGGGTAGCCCTGAAGCTTTCTTT
TRBJ2-1	.	TRBV4-2	.	CASSQAGDIDEQFF	TGTGCCAGCAGCCAAGCGGGAGACATTGACGAGCAGTTCTTC
TRBJ1-1	.	TRBV18	.	CASSPPNPGLNTEAFF	TGTGCCAGCTCACCCCCCAACCCCGGTCTTAACACTGAAGCTTTCTTT
TRBJ1-4	.	TRBV4-1	.	CASSQGQTSGEKLFF	TGCGCCAGCAGCCAAGGACAGACCTCTGGCGAAAAACTGTTTTTT
TRBJ2-7	.	TRBV6-1	.	CAGPGGPDEQYF	TGTGCCGGACCGGGGGGCCCCGACGAGCAGTACTTC